The clone carrying this T cell receptor beta chain has ten or more counts. Its matching antigen is unknown. These data come from a study of T-cell reconstitution after alpha-beta-depleted transplantation in children. Study-wide results and caveats: Newly made T cells mostly supplied T-cell counts and diversity one year after transplant. TCRbeta diversity was high at day 60 in some patients (a result of surviving recipient T cells and thymic progenitors).

J was trimmed by 4 bases and V by 6 bases; bases with no gene match: 8. This CDR3 comprises 15 residues. In germline, CDR1 is ENHRY, CDR2 SYGVKD. A library of TCRbeta sequences, prepared with unique molecular identifiers, was generated. From the PCR reads, TCRdb called clonotypes with MiXCR, one entry per CDR3 protein. The data hold around 700,000 distinct CDR3 sequences, with around 13% observed a single time. The rearrangement uses TRBV10-3 and TRBJ2-1; 8 positions match TRBD1. The sequence came from a girl aged 2 to 9 with congenital amegakaryocytic thrombocytopenia, due to receive a stem cell transplant. Sequenced material: PBMCs, taken before TCRalphabeta/CD19-depleted stem cell transplant. The CDR3 sequence: CAISRGTGPYNEQFF. CDR3 bases: TGTGCCATCAGCCGAGGGACAGGACCTTACAATGAGCAGTTCTTC.